The 14 T cell receptor gamma chains in this list originate from one sample, sequenced in a study of Vδ1+ human thymocytes. Antigens of these TCRs are unknown. Extracted RNA was reverse transcribed into cDNA. Multiplex PCR used pooled V-gene forward primers and a constant-region reverse primer to amplify CDR3s. TCRdb re-called the multiplex PCR reads via CATT. The sample has approximately 11,000 gamma-chain clones; about 47% are singletons. General observations from the study: Thymic TRG and TRD repertoires appeared highly polyclonal, with Gaussian CDR3 length distributions.

The specimen was Vdelta1+ gamma-delta thymocytes from the thymus. Subset reported: FACS-sorted CD3+ TCRalphabeta- TCRVdelta1+ TCRVdelta2- thymocytes. All receptors derive from a boy younger than two who had congenital heart surgery.

This clone was counted between two and nine times. V is TRGV4 and J is TRGJ1 or TRGJ2. In germline, CDR1 is EGSTGY, CDR2 YDSYTSSV. The CDR3 is made up of 15 amino acids. The junction had 9 bases not matched to a gene; V was cut back by 4 bases and J by 0 bases. CDR3 nucleotide sequence: TGTGCCACCTGGGACGCGAATTCGAATTATTATAAGAAACTCTTT. This translates into CATWDANSNYYKKLF.

This clone was found once. The same CDR3 arises from other DNA sequences in this sample as well. V usage is TRGV4 and J usage is TRGJ1 or TRGJ2. Matching the DNA to germline supplied the J gene, which TCRdb does not give. V trimming: 1 base; J trimming: 7 bases; junction bases outside the gene matches: 4. Germline assignment: CDR1 EGSTGY and CDR2 YDSYTSSV. This CDR3 is built from 12 residues. CDR3 sequence (DNA): TGTGCCACCTGGGATGGTGTATATAAGAAACTCTTT. It encodes CATWDGVYKKLF.

This chain uses TRGV9 with TRGJ1 or TRGJ2. The germline gives CDR1 GITISATS, CDR2 ISYDGTV (reference sequence). This CDR3 spans 15 amino acids. The V segment lost 0 bases and the J segment 3 bases; nucleotides outside the gene matches: 8. For the CDR3, the DNA is TGTGCCTTGTGGGAGGTGCAGGGTTCTTATTATAAGAAACTCTTT. Encoded protein: CALWEVQGSYYKKLF.

Without a V gene call, the J gene is given as TRGJ1 or TRGJ2. The CDR3 contains 13 residues. DNA for the CDR3: TGTGCCACCTGGGACAGGCGTTTGGCTAAGAAACTCTTT. Amino acid sequence: CATWDRRLAKKLF.

This clone is a singleton in its sample. The rearrangement uses TRGV5 and TRGJ1 or TRGJ2. Assignment of the J gene here rests on matching the DNA to germline, because TCRdb gives none. The CDR3 spans 11 residues. J was trimmed by 9 bases and V by 6 bases; bases with no gene match: 8. Looked up from germline, CDR1 is VINAFY and CDR2 is YDVSNSKD. CDR3 in DNA: TGTGCCACCTGGAGGACCTCTAAGAAACTCTTT. It translates to CATWRTSKKLF.

The genes are TRGV8 and TRGJP2. The J gene, missing from TCRdb, was assigned here through DNA to germline matching. The CDR3 spans 15 residues. J was trimmed by 2 bases and V by 2 bases; bases with no gene match: 5. The germline gives CDR1 VENAVY, CDR2 YDSYNSRV. CDR3 protein: CATWDKDSSDWIKTF. In DNA form, the CDR3 reads TGTGCCACCTGGGATAAGGACAGTAGTGATTGGATCAAGACGTTT.

The chain joins TRGV3 to TRGJ1 or TRGJ2. Here the J gene was assigned by germline matching of the DNA, as TCRdb has none. Trimming cost V 4 bases and J 11 bases; bases outside gene matches: 11. The CDR3 has 12 residues. Germline values: CDR1 VTNTFY, CDR2 YDVSTARD (reference sequence). CDR3: CATWDHPPEKLF. The CDR3 DNA reads TGTGCCACCTGGGATCACCCCCCAGAGAAACTCTTT.

No call was made for the V gene; the J gene is TRGJ1 or TRGJ2. The CDR3 runs 12 residues. The DNA for the CDR3 is TGTGCCACCTTGACGAATTATTATAAGAAACTCTTT. This translates into CATLTNYYKKLF.

This clone was counted a few times. The chain combines TRGV9 with TRGJ1 or TRGJ2. The ends lost 0 bases at V and 12 bases at J; junction bases unmatched: 5. The germline V gene encodes CDR1 GITISATS and CDR2 ISYDGTV (reference sequence). The CDR3 has 11 amino acids. The DNA of the CDR3 is TGTGCCTTGTGGGAGGTGCACGTGAAACTCTTT. Amino acids: CALWEVHVKLF.

This clone was observed once. This may arise from a read error, as a much more abundant clone is one base away. The J gene is TRGJ1 or TRGJ2, the V gene TRGV4. TCRdb records no J gene; here it was assigned by comparing the DNA to germline. The CDR3 is 11 amino acids. Germline assignment: CDR1 EGSTGY and CDR2 YDSYTSSV. After removal of 1 base from V and 8 bases from J, the junction contained 2 bases not matched to a gene. The CDR3 DNA follows: TGTGCCACCTGGGATGGTCATAAGAAACTCTTT. The encoded protein is CATWDGHKKLF.

V usage is TRGV2 and J usage is TRGJ1 or TRGJ2. TCRdb gives no J gene; it was assigned here by matching the DNA to germline. CDR1 is EGSNGY and CDR2 is YDSYNSKV in the germline V gene. The CDR3 spans 13 residues. The V segment lost 4 bases and the J segment 2 bases; nucleotides outside the gene matches: 5. The CDR3 nucleotides are TGTGCCACCTGGGATATTGATTATTATAAGAAACTCTTT. This encodes CATWDIDYYKKLF.

For the J gene the call is TRGJ1 or TRGJ2; the V gene lacks a call. The CDR3 is made up of 16 amino acids. The CDR3 loop reads CALWEANLTYYYKKLF. The CDR3 bases are TGTGCCTTGTGGGAGGCCAATCTTACCTATTATTATAAGAAACTCTTT.

This chain connects TRGV3 to TRGJ1 or TRGJ2. TCRdb leaves out the J gene; it was filled in here by matching the DNA to germline. V dropped 3 bases and J dropped 2; count of bases not matched to a gene: 7. The germline V gene has CDR1 VTNTFY and CDR2 YDVSTARD (reference sequence). The CDR3 spans 14 residues. The CDR3 loop is CATWDGSDYYKKLF. The CDR3 DNA reads as TGTGCCACCTGGGACGGATCGGATTATTATAAGAAACTCTTT.

The chain employs TRGV9 and TRGJ1 or TRGJ2. Here the J gene was assigned by germline matching of the DNA, as TCRdb has none. The CDR3 is 13 residues long. From germline, CDR1 is GITISATS and CDR2 ISYDGTV (reference sequence). With V trimmed by 11 bases and J by 3 bases, 13 bases remained unmatched. CDR3 DNA sequence: TGTGCCTCGCCTAAAGGGGGTTATTATAAGAAACTCTTT. Translating it yields CASPKGGYYKKLF.